Listed here is a single T cell receptor beta chain. In the authors' workflow: Estimation of nucleated cell counts relied on the amplification of reference gene primers. Clones were sequenced by immunoSEQ multiplex PCR, and TCRdb holds only the in-frame ones, with some missing. D and trimming come from the DNA, and the V and J calls and clone size come from that table. This table has some 220,000 clones, 80% to 85% appearing once. This specimen comes from a study of blood T cell repertoires in COVID-19. The Seattle site enrolled patients during active infection and followed them longitudinally. CDR3 length: 15 residues. CDR1 is SGHRS, CDR2 YFSETQ, per germline. V lost 0 bases, J lost 4 bases, and 11 bases lay in between.

The rearrangement links TRBV5-1 to TRBJ1-5, with a weak D call TRBD1 (5 bases). This receptor was identified in a woman aged 70-85 years with COVID-19, enrolled during active disease. The sequenced sample was peripheral blood. In nucleotides, the CDR3 is TGCGCCAGCAGCTTGGAAGGGGCCAAGAATCAGCCCCAGCATTTT. This codes for CASSLEGAKNQPQHF.